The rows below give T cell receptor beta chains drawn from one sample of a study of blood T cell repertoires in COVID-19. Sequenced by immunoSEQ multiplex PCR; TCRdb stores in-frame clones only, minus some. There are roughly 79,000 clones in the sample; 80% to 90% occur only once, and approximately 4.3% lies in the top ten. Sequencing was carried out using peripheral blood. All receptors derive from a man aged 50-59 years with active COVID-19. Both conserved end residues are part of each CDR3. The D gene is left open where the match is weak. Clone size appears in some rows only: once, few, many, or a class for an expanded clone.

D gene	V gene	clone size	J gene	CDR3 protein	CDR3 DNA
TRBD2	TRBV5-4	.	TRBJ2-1	CASSLDPGLAGGRGTNEQFF	TGTGCCAGCAGCTTGGACCCGGGACTAGCGGGAGGGCGAGGGACCAATGAGCAGTTCTTC
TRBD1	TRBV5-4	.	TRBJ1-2	CASSLLGGTGDYGHTF	TGTGCCAGCAGCCTCCTGGGCGGGACAGGGGACTATGGCCACACCTTC
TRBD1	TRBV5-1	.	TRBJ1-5	CASSQGGERQPQHF	TGCGCCAGCAGTCAAGGGGGCGAGCGTCAGCCCCAGCATTTT
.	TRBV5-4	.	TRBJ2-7	CASSIWGPTEQYF	TGTGCCAGCAGTATATGGGGGCCCACCGAGCAGTACTTC
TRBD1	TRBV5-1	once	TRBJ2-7	CASRTGGGYEQYF	TGCGCCAGCCGGACAGGGGGCGGGTACGAGCAGTACTTC
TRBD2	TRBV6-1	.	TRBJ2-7	CASSVEAGVPPYEQYF	TGTGCCAGCAGTGTGGAAGCGGGAGTGCCCCCTTACGAGCAGTACTTC
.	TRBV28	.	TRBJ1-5	CASSPDTRPAQHF	TGTGCCAGCAGTCCAGATACACGTCCCGCCCAGCATTTT
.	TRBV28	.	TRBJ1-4	CASGGAGREKLFF	TGTGCCAGCGGGGGGGCCGGGAGGGAGAAACTGTTTTTT
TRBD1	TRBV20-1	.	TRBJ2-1	CSASGDRGGHEQFF	TGCAGTGCTAGTGGGGACAGGGGGGGCCATGAGCAGTTCTTC
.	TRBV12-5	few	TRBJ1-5	CASGPREGPQHF	TGTGCTAGTGGTCCGCGAGAGGGACCCCAGCATTTT
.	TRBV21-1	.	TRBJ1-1	CASSKESSRGLGTEAFF	TGTGCCAGCAGCAAAGAGTCTAGCAGGGGGTTGGGCACTGAAGCTTTCTTT
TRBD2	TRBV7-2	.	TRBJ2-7	CASSLVVSSGSSTYEQYF	TGTGCCAGCAGCTTAGTTGTCTCTAGCGGGAGTAGTACCTACGAGCAGTACTTC
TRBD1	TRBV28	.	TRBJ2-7	CASSFLTGASSYEQYF	TGTGCCAGCAGTTTCCTGACAGGGGCTAGCTCCTACGAGCAGTACTTC
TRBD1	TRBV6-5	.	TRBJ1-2	CASSSYRGNYGYTF	TGTGCCAGCAGCTCCTACAGGGGAAACTATGGCTACACCTTC
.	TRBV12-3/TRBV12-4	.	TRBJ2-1	CASSRGGEQFF	TGTGCCAGCAGTCGGGGAGGTGAGCAGTTCTTC
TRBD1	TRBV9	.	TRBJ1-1	CASSGTGGTEAFF	TGTGCCAGCAGCGGAACAGGGGGCACTGAAGCTTTCTTT
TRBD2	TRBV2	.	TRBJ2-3	CASTGGTSGETSTDTQYF	TGTGCCAGCACAGGTGGGACTAGCGGGGAAACTAGCACAGATACGCAGTATTTT
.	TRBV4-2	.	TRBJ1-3	CASSPRGQGNTIYF	TGTGCCAGCAGCCCGCGAGGACAGGGAAACACCATATATTTT
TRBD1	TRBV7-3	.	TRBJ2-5	CASSHRTGVRETQYF	TGTGCCAGCAGCCATAGAACAGGGGTTCGGGAGACCCAGTACTTC
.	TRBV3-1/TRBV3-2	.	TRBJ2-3	CASSQDVGRFSTDTQYF	TGTGCCAGCAGCCAAGATGTTGGGCGATTTAGCACAGATACGCAGTATTTT
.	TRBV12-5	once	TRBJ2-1	CASGLVGRGEQFF	TGTGCTAGTGGTTTGGTCGGGCGGGGTGAGCAGTTCTTC
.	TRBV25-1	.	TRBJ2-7	CASSESPRSEYEQYF	TGTGCCAGCAGTGAATCCCCACGGTCGGAGTACGAGCAGTACTTC
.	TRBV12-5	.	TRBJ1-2	CASGPGVGGYTF	TGTGCTAGTGGCCCGGGGGTAGGGGGCTACACCTTC
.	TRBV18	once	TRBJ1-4	CASSPRRAGSEKLFF	TGTGCCAGCTCACCACGCAGGGCGGGGAGTGAAAAACTGTTTTTT
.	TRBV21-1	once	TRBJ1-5	CASSKENAGSGQGMNQPQHF	TGTGCCAGCAGCAAAGAGAACGCCGGTAGTGGACAGGGGATGAATCAGCCCCAGCATTTT
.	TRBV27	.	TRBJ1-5	CASSARVREVRNQPQHF	TGTGCCAGCAGTGCACGGGTGAGGGAGGTTCGGAATCAGCCCCAGCATTTT